This T cell receptor beta chain came from a study of T cell responses to AZD1222 COVID-19 vaccine. Overall study findings and caveats: With dominance at 160-218 and 743-854, vaccine-associated CD4 TCRs spanned spike. Donors were mostly white British, more females; clonal diversity possibly underestimated. Only a handful of individuals given AZD1222 were seropositive at baseline.

Using immunoSEQ multiplex PCR, the repertoire was profiled, and TCRdb retains in-frame clones only, with some absent. The sample carries 90,000 to 110,000 clones, around 80% recorded once. The CDR3 is 13 residues long. Germline V CDR1 and CDR2: LNHDA, SQIVND (reference sequence). With 3 bases removed from V and 3 bases from J, the gap between germline ends came to 9 bases. Points on this clone: Antigen: not known. Other nucleotide sequences from this sample produce the same CDR3.

J is TRBJ2-7 and V is TRBV19; D remains unclear. The TCR comes from an adult in good health. Sequences were derived from peripheral blood, sampled on day 0 of AZD1222 vaccination. The CDR3 region has the DNA TGTGCCAGTAGTATTGGCGCCAGCTACGAGCAGTACTTC. It specifies CASSIGASYEQYF. The variable domain in full, with the rest retrieved from reference TRBV19 and TRBJ2-7, is DGGITQSPKYLFRKEGQNVTLSCEQNLNHDAMYWYRQDPGQGLRLIYYSQIVNDFQKGDIAEGYSVSREKKESFPLTVTSAQKNPTAFYLCASSIGASYEQYFGPGTRLTVT.